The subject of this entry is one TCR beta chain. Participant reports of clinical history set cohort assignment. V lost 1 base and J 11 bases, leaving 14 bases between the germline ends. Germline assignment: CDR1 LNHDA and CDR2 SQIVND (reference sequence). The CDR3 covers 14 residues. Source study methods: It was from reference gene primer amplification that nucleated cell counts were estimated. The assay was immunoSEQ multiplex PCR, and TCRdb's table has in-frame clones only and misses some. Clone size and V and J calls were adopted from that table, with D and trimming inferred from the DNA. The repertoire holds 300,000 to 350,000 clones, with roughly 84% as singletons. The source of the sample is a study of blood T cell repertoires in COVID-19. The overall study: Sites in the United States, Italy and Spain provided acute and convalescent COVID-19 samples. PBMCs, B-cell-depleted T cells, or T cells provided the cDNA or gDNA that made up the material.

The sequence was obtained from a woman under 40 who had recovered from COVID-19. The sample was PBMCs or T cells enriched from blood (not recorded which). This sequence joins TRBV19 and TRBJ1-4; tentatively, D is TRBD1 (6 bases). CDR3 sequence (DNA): TGTGCCAGTAGTATAGGGTCCCAGGGGCAGAAACTGTTTTTT. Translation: CASSIGSQGQKLFF.